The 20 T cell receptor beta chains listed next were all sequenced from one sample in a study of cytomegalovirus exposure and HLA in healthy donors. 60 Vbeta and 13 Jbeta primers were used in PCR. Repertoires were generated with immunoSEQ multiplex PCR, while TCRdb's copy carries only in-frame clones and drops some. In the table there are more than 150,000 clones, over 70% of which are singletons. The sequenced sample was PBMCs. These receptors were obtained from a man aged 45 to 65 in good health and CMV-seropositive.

This CDR3 reads CASSQGQGDGETQYF. The CDR3 nucleotides read TGTGCCAGCAGCCAAGGTCAGGGGGACGGGGAGACCCAGTACTTC. The rearrangement uses TRBV4-2 and TRBJ2-5, with TRBD1 matching 7 bases. CDR1 and CDR2 (germline): LGHNA, YNFKEQ. CDR3 length: 15 amino acids. The J segment lost 5 bases and the V segment lost 1 base, leaving 7 bases of the junction unmatched.

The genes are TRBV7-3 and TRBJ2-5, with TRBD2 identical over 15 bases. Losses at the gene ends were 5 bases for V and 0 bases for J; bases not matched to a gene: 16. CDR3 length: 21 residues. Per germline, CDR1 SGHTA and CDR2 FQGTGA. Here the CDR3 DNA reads TGTGCCAGCAGCCGATTAGGTCGAGGACTAGCGGGAGGGCGGTACCAAGAGACCCAGTACTTC. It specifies CASSRLGRGLAGGRYQETQYF.

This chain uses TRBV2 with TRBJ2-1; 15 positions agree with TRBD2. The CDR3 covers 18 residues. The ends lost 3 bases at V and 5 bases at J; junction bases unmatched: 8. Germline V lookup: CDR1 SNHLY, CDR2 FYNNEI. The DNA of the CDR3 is TGTGCCAGCAGTGATAGAGGACTAGCGGGAGGGGACCACAATGAGCAGTTCTTC. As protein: CASSDRGLAGGDHNEQFF.

The CDR3 nucleotides are TGTGCCAGCAGCGCAACAGGGTTTTCACCCCTCCACTTT. Translating it yields CASSATGFSPLHF. V and J are TRBV7-3 and TRBJ1-6, with D tentatively TRBD1 (6 bases). Germline lookup yields CDR1 SGHTA and CDR2 FQGTGA. This CDR3 is built from 13 residues. Trimming stripped 5 bases from V and 9 bases from J, with 11 bases between.

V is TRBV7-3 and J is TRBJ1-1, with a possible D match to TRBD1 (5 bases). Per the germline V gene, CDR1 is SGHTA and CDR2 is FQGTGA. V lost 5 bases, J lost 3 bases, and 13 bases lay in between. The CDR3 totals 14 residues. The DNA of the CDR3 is TGTGCCAGCAGCCGAGACCCAGGGTACACTGAAGCTTTCTTT. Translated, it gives CASSRDPGYTEAFF.

Written as DNA, the CDR3 is TGCGCCAGCAGCTCGGTAGCGGGGGACCTTGAGCAGTTCTTC. As protein: CASSSVAGDLEQFF. The rearrangement links TRBV5-1 to TRBJ2-1; 9 bases line up with TRBD2. This CDR3 has 14 residues. CDR1 and CDR2 from the germline V gene are SGHRS and YFSETQ. After removal of 3 bases from V and 9 bases from J, the junction contained 7 bases not matched to a gene.

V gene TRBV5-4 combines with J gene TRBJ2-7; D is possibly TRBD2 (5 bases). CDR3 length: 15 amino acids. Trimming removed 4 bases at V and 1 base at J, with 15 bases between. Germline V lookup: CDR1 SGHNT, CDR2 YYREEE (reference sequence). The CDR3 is CASSRVGSASYEQYF. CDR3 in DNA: TGTGCCAGCAGCCGCGTCGGTAGCGCATCCTACGAGCAGTACTTC.

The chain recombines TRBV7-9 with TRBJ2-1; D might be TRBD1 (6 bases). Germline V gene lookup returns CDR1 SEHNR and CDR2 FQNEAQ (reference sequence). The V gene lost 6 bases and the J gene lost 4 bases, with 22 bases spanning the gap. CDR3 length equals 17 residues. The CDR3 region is CASSPPYRDKRYNEQFF. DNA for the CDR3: TGTGCCAGCAGTCCCCCGTACCGGGACAAAAGATACAATGAGCAGTTCTTC.

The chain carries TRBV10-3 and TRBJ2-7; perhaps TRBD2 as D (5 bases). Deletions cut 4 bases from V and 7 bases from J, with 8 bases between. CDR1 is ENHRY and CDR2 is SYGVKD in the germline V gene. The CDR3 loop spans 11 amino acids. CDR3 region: CAISVSGEQYF. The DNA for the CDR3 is TGTGCCATCAGTGTTTCGGGAGAGCAGTACTTC.

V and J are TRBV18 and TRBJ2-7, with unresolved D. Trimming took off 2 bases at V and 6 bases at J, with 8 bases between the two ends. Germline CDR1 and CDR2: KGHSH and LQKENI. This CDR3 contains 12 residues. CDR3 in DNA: TGTGCCAGCTCACCAAATCATAGCGAGCAGTACTTC. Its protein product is CASSPNHSEQYF.

CDR3 sequence reads: CASSLVDGSETQYF. CDR3 nucleotide sequence: TGTGCCAGCAGCTTAGTAGACGGGAGCGAGACCCAGTACTTC. J is TRBJ2-5 and V is TRBV7-2, with a tentative D call TRBD2 (6 bases). This CDR3 has 14 residues. Looked up from germline, CDR1 is SGHTA and CDR2 is FQGNSA. V lost 1 base and J lost 5, with 11 bases in between.

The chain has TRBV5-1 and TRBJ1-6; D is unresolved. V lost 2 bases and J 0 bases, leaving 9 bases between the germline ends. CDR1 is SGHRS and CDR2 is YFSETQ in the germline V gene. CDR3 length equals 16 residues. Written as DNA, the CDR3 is TGCGCCAGCAGCTTTTCGGGGAGCTCCTATAATTCACCCCTCCACTTT. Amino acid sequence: CASSFSGSSYNSPLHF.

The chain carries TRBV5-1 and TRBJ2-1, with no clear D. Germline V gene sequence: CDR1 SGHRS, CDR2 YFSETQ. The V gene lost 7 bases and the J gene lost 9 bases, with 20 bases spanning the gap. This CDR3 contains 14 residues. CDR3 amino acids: CASVQDSSRVEQFF. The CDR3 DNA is TGCGCCAGCGTTCAAGACTCCTCTCGCGTTGAGCAGTTCTTC.

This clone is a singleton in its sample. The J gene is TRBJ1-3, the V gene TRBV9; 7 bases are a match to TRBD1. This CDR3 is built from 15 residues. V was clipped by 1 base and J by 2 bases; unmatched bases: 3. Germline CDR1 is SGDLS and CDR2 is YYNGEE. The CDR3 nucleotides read TGTGCCAGCAGCGTATCACAGGGGACTGGAAACACCATATATTTT. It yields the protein CASSVSQGTGNTIYF.

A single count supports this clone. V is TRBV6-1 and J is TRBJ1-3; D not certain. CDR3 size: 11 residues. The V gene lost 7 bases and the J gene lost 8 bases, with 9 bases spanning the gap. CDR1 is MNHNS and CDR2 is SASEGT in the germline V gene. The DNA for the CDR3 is TGTGCCAGCACTGACGGGTACACCATATATTTT. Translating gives CASTDGYTIYF.

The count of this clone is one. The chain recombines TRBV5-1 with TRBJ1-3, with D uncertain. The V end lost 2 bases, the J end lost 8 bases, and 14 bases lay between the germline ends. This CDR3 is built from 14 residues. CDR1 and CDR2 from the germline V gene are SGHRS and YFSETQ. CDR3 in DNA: TGCGCCAGCAGCTTTCTCCCCGAGGGAGACACCATATATTTT. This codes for CASSFLPEGDTIYF.

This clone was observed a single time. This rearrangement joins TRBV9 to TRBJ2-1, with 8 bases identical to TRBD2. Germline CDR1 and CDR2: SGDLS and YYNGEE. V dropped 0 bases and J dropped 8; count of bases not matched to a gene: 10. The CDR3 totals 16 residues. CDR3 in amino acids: CASSVGGLAGRDEQFF. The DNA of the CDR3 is TGTGCCAGCAGCGTAGGGGGGTTAGCGGGGAGAGATGAGCAGTTCTTC.

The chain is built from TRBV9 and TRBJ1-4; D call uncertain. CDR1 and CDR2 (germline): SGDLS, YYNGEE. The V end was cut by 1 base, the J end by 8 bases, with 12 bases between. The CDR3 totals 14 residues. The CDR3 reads CASSVRPGTEKLFF. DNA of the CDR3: TGTGCCAGCAGCGTAAGGCCAGGTACCGAAAAACTGTTTTTT.

CDR3 in amino acids: CSVETGSPYEQYF. In DNA, the CDR3 is TGCAGCGTTGAAACGGGGTCGCCCTACGAGCAGTACTTC. The chain employs TRBV29-1 and TRBJ2-7; D may be TRBD2 (5 bases). CDR1 is SQVTM, CDR2 ANQGSEA, per germline. The CDR3 spans 13 residues. The germline V and J ends were trimmed by 2 bases and 2 bases, with 10 bases remaining between them.

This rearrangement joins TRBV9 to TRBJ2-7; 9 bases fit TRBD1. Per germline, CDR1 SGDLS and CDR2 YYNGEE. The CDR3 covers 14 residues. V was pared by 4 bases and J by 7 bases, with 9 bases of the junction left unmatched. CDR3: CASSPRQGGYEQYF. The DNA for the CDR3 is TGTGCCAGCAGCCCTCGACAGGGGGGCTATGAGCAGTACTTC.